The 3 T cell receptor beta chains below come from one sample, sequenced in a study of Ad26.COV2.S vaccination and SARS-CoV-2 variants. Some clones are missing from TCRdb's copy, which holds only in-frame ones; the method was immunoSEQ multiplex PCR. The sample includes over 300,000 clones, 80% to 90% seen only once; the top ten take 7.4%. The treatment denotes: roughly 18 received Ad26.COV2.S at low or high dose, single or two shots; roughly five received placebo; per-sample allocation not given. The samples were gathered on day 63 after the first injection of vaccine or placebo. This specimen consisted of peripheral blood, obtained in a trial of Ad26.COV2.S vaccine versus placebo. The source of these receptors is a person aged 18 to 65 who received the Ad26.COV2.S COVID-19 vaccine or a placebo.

For the CDR3, the DNA is TGCGCCAGCAGCTTGGCCGGGGCAGGGGGCGACACCGGGGAGCTGTTTTTT. This encodes CASSLAGAGGDTGELFF. This chain uses TRBV5-1 with TRBJ2-2, with TRBD1 matching 8 bases. The germline V gene encodes CDR1 SGHRS and CDR2 YFSETQ. Germline trimming cut 0 bases from V and 3 bases from J; bases unmatched to any gene: 7. The CDR3 is 17 residues long. The complete variable domain, with remaining parts taken from reference TRBV5-1 and TRBJ2-2, reads KAGVTQTPRYLIKTRGQQVTLSCSPISGHRSVSWYQQTPGQGLQFLFEYFSETQRNKGNFPGRFSGRQFSNSRSEMNVSTLELGDSALYLCASSLAGAGGDTGELFFGEGSRLTVL.

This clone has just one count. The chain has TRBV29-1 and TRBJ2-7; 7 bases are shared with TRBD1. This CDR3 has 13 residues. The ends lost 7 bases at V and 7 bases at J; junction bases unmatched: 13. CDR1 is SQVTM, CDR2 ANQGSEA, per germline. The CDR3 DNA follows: TGCAGCGACCCCCGGGACAGCCAACCAGAGCAGTACTTC. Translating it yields CSDPRDSQPEQYF.

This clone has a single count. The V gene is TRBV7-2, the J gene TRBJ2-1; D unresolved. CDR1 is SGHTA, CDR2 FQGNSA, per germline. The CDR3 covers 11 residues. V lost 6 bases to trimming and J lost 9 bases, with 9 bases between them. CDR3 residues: CASSYMFEQFF. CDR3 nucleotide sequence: TGTGCCAGCAGTTACATGTTTGAGCAGTTCTTC.